The 5 T cell receptor beta chains given below trace back to one sample, sequenced in a study of breast tumors, draining lymph nodes, adjacent tissues. Samples came from axillary lymph nodes draining the breast cancer. TCRdb fed the multiplex PCR reads into MiXCR, producing one record per CDR3 protein. The table shows approximately 90,000 distinct CDR3 sequences, with over 25% occurring only once. The source material was axillary lymph node tissue. The receptors were sampled from a female donor with breast cancer. Some clones in this sample may be carry-over from other donors' samples.

This clonotype was seen more than once but under ten times. The J gene is TRBJ2-3, the V gene TRBV19; 11 bases match TRBD2. This CDR3 has 17 amino acids. J gave up 0 bases and V 3 bases, and 5 bases lay outside the gene matches. The germline CDR1 and CDR2 sequences are LNHDA and SQIVND (reference sequence). The CDR3 reads CASSIRLAGGSTDTQYF. Written as DNA, the CDR3 is TGTGCCAGTAGTATTCGGCTAGCGGGGGGAAGCACAGATACGCAGTATTTT.

This clonotype was seen at least ten times. The J gene is TRBJ2-2, the V gene TRBV18, with D uncertain. The CDR3 consists of 16 residues. Per germline, CDR1 KGHSH and CDR2 LQKENI. V was pared by 1 base and J by 6 bases, with 15 bases between. The CDR3 protein is CASSPQPPNWSGELFF. The CDR3, as DNA: TGTGCCAGCTCACCACAGCCCCCAAATTGGTCCGGGGAGCTGTTTTTT. Full variable domain (rest looked up from reference TRBV18 and TRBJ2-2): NAGVMQNPRHLVRRRGQEARLRCSPMKGHSHVYWYRQLPEEGLKFMVYLQKENIIDESGMPKERFSAEFPKEGPSILRIQQVVRGDSAAYFCASSPQPPNWSGELFFGEGSRLTVL.

This clonotype was seen ten or more times. The V gene is TRBV2, the J gene TRBJ2-1, with 13 positions matching TRBD2. CDR1 and CDR2 from the germline V gene are SNHLY and FYNNEI. V was pared by 7 bases and J by 4 bases, with 4 bases of the junction left unmatched. The CDR3 covers 15 residues. The CDR3 bases are TGTGCCAGCATAGGGGGACTAGCGGGATACAATGAGCAGTTCTTC. This encodes CASIGGLAGYNEQFF.

In DNA, the CDR3 is TGTGCCAGCAGCGTAGCCGCGGGAGTTAGCACAGATACGCAGTATTTT. Translation gives CASSVAAGVSTDTQYF. The J gene is TRBJ2-3, the V gene TRBV9; TRBD2 agrees at 7 bases. The J segment lost 0 bases and the V segment lost 0 bases, leaving 4 bases of the junction unmatched. The germline gives CDR1 SGDLS, CDR2 YYNGEE. The CDR3 has 16 residues.

In this sample, this clonotype turned up many times. The chain combines TRBV5-8 with TRBJ2-1, with TRBD1 as a possible D gene (5 bases). Germline lookup yields CDR1 SGHTS and CDR2 YDEGEE. V was trimmed by 2 bases and J by 13 bases, leaving 19 bases between them. The CDR3 is 14 residues long. This CDR3 is CASSLNGQPLGQFF. DNA for the CDR3: TGTGCCAGCAGCTTAAACGGACAACCTTTAGGTCAGTTCTTC.